This T cell receptor (beta chain) was documented in a study of shared clonotypes between healthy human individuals. Germline V gene lookup returns CDR1 LNHDA and CDR2 SQIVND (reference sequence). CDR3 size: 14 residues. V lost 6 bases and J lost 6, with 18 bases in between. Selected positively for CCR7 and CD45RO-negative, naive CD8 cells excluded terminally differentiated effector memory CD45RA+ cells. Assay: immunoSEQ multiplex PCR; the TCRdb copy retains only in-frame clones and omits some. The sample yields fewer than 700,000 clones, about 95% seen once. The TCR comes from a woman aged 25 to 45 in good health. Sequenced sample: naive CD8+ T cells sorted from blood. The chain carries TRBV19 and TRBJ2-7; D is tentatively TRBD1 or TRBD2 (5 bases each). The CDR3 bases are TGTGCCAGTAGCCCAATGGGGACCGCTTCCGAGCAGTACTTC. Translation gives CASSPMGTASEQYF.